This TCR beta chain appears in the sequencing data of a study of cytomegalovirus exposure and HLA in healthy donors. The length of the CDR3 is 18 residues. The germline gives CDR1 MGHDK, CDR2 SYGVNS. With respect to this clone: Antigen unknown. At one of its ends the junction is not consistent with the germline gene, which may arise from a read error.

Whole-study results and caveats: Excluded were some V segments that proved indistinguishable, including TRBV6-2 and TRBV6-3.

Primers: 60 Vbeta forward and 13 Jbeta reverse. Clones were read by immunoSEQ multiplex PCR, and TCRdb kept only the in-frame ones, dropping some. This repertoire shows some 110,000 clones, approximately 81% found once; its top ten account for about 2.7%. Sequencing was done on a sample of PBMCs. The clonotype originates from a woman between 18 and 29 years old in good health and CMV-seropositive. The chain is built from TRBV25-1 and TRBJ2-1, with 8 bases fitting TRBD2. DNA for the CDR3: TGTGCCATCAGTGTATATGCCCGACTAGCGTCTACCTACAATGAGCAGTTCTTC. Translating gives CAISVYARLASTYNEQFF.